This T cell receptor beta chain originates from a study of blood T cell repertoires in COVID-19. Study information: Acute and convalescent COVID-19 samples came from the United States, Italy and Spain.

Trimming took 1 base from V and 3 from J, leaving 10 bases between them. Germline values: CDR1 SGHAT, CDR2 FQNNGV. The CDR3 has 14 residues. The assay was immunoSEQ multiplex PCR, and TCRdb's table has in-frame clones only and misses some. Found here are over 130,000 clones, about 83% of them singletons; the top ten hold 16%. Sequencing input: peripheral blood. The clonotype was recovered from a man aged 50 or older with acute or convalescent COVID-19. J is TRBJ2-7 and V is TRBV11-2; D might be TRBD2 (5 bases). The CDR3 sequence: CASSLAREYYEQYV. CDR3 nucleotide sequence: TGTGCCAGCAGCTTAGCGAGGGAGTACTACGAGCAGTACGTC.